This T cell receptor beta chain emerged from a study of early T cells in non-severe SARS-CoV-2 infection. TCRdb reprocessed the 5' RACE reads with MiXCR, giving one entry per CDR3 protein. This table has tens of thousands of distinct CDR3 sequences, roughly 9.7% appearing once. V lost 4 bases and J lost 6, with 10 bases in between. This CDR3 contains 12 residues. CDR1 is LGHDT, CDR2 YNNKEL, per germline (reference sequence). In this sample, this clonotype turned up a few times. Sequencing was done on a sample of whole blood. The chain links TRBV3-1 to TRBJ2-7; D might be TRBD1 or TRBD2, each matching 6 bases. The TCR originated in an adult who was a healthcare worker with PCR-confirmed SARS-CoV-2 infection or an uninfected control (not recorded which). CDR3 coding DNA: TGTGCCAGCAGCCCCGGGGGCCTCGAGCAGTACTTC. Translated: CASSPGGLEQYF.